Following are 30 T cell receptor beta chains from one sample sequenced in a study of cytomegalovirus exposure and HLA in healthy donors. The study ran its PCR with 60 Vbeta and 13 Jbeta primers. The assay was immunoSEQ multiplex PCR, and TCRdb's table has in-frame clones only and misses some. Here the sample spans fewer than 200,000 clones, over 75% being singletons. The source material was PBMCs. The origin of the receptors is a man aged 40-55 years in good health and CMV-seronegative.

The chain combines TRBV29-1 with TRBJ2-1; D is unclear. This CDR3 is 11 amino acids long. Germline assignment: CDR1 SQVTM and CDR2 ANQGSEA. V lost 0 bases and J lost 13, with 10 bases in between. The CDR3 DNA sequence: TGCAGCGTTGAAGATCGGTACAGCCAGTTCTTC. This gives the protein CSVEDRYSQFF.

This chain links TRBV7-9 with TRBJ2-3; D perhaps matches TRBD1 (6 bases). Between the trimmed V and J ends, which lost 5 bases and 0 bases, there was a span of 9 bases. CDR3 size: 14 residues. CDR1 and CDR2 (germline): SEHNR, FQNEAQ (reference sequence). The CDR3 spells CASSHRDSTDTQYF. The CDR3 nucleotides are TGTGCCAGCAGCCACAGGGATAGCACAGATACGCAGTATTTT.

V and J are TRBV6-5 and TRBJ1-1; 8 bases line up with TRBD1. There are 14 residues in the CDR3. Germline V gene lookup returns CDR1 MNHEY and CDR2 SVGAGI. The V segment lost 4 bases and the J segment 1 base; nucleotides outside the gene matches: 2. The CDR3 nucleotides read TGTGCCAGCAGTTCCGGACAGGGGAACACTGAAGCTTTCTTT. Encoded protein: CASSSGQGNTEAFF.

CDR3 sequence reads: CASSLGQGGSTDTQYF. The CDR3 DNA is TGTGCCAGCTCCCTGGGACAGGGGGGCAGCACAGATACGCAGTATTTT. The chain employs TRBV18 and TRBJ2-3, with 11 bases aligning to TRBD1. The CDR3 extends over 16 amino acids. The V gene end was trimmed by 6 bases and the J gene end by 0 bases; junction bases not matched to a gene: 5. The germline V gene has CDR1 KGHSH and CDR2 LQKENI.

The chain recombines TRBV6-5 with TRBJ2-3; the D is unclear. This CDR3 comprises 15 residues. The V and J ends lost 2 bases and 1 base respectively, with 10 bases between them. Germline V gene lookup returns CDR1 MNHEY and CDR2 SVGAGI. CDR3: CASSYVRGGTDTQYF. CDR3 DNA: TGTGCCAGCAGTTACGTCAGAGGTGGCACAGATACGCAGTATTTT.

The chain couples TRBV7-9 to TRBJ1-6; a weak D match, TRBD1 (5 bases). Germline lookup yields CDR1 SEHNR and CDR2 FQNEAQ (reference sequence). The V end lost 5 bases, the J end lost 10 bases, and 9 bases lay between the germline ends. The CDR3 totals 12 residues. CDR3 region: CASSQGNSPLHF. In nucleotides, the CDR3 is TGTGCCAGCAGCCAGGGTAACTCACCCCTCCACTTT.

The CDR3 loop reads CASSTGIPPLHF. The CDR3 region has the DNA TGTGCCAGCAGTACCGGGATTCCACCCCTCCACTTT. The chain recombines TRBV6-1 with TRBJ1-6; D not resolved. V was pared by 5 bases and J by 11 bases, with 10 bases between. Germline lookup yields CDR1 MNHNS and CDR2 SASEGT. The CDR3 spans 12 residues.

In DNA form, the CDR3 reads TGTGCCTGGAGCCTAATTGGGCTGAACACTGAAGCTTTCTTT. It yields the protein CAWSLIGLNTEAFF. The chain uses TRBV30 and TRBJ1-1, with D uncertain. The CDR3 covers 14 residues. The V end was cut by 3 bases, the J end by 0 bases, with 11 bases between. Looked up from germline, CDR1 is GTSNPN and CDR2 is SVGIG (reference sequence).

This chain joins TRBV28 and TRBJ1-5; tentative D call: TRBD1 (5 bases). Germline V CDR1 and CDR2: MDHEN, SYDVKM. The CDR3 contains 13 residues. With 6 bases removed from V and 4 bases from J, the gap between germline ends came to 10 bases. The DNA for the CDR3 is TGTGCCAGCAGACTTCACAGGAATCAGCCCCAGCATTTT. It encodes CASRLHRNQPQHF.

The chain uses TRBV5-6 and TRBJ1-1; TRBD1 might be the D (5 bases). Trimming stripped 0 bases from V and 10 bases from J, with 16 bases between. CDR1 is SGHDT and CDR2 is YYEEEE in the germline V gene. The CDR3 length is 14 residues. This CDR3 is CASSLEGPETGAFF. In DNA form, the CDR3 reads TGTGCCAGCAGCTTGGAAGGCCCGGAAACAGGAGCTTTCTTT.

The gene calls are TRBV9 and TRBJ2-3, with TRBD2 identical over 13 bases. This CDR3 has 18 residues. V lost 4 bases, J lost 2 bases, and 10 bases stayed unmatched. The V gene's germline CDR1 is SGDLS and CDR2 YYNGEE. The CDR3, as DNA: TGTGCCAGCAGCTCGCGACTAGCGGGGGGCGGGGTCACAGATACGCAGTATTTT. This translates into CASSSRLAGGGVTDTQYF.

CDR3 sequence reads: CASSSRTGEPGANVLTF. Written as DNA, the CDR3 is TGCGCCAGCAGCTCGAGGACAGGGGAACCTGGGGCCAACGTCCTGACTTTC. The chain recombines TRBV5-1 with TRBJ2-6; TRBD1 matches 9 bases. The germline V gene has CDR1 SGHRS and CDR2 YFSETQ. Unmatched junction bases numbered 6, after V lost 3 bases and J lost 2 bases. This CDR3 region has 17 residues. The complete variable domain, with remaining parts taken from reference TRBV5-1 and TRBJ2-6, reads KAGVTQTPRYLIKTRGQQVTLSCSPISGHRSVSWYQQTPGQGLQFLFEYFSETQRNKGNFPGRFSGRQFSNSRSEMNVSTLELGDSALYLCASSSRTGEPGANVLTFGAGSRLTVL.

This chain connects TRBV5-4 to TRBJ2-7, with TRBD2 matching over 7 bases. Germline values: CDR1 SGHNT, CDR2 YYREEE (reference sequence). The CDR3 spans 14 residues. V trimming: 1 base; J trimming: 2 bases; junction bases outside the gene matches: 3. The CDR3 DNA is TGTGCCAGCAGCTTGTCGGGACTACCCTACGAGCAGTACTTC. Amino acids: CASSLSGLPYEQYF.

This chain uses TRBV9 with TRBJ2-1; tentative D call: TRBD2 (5 bases). Trimming removed 3 bases from V and 13 bases from J, with 17 bases in between. Germline V gene data show CDR1 as SGDLS and CDR2 as YYNGEE. This CDR3 is 13 amino acids long. Here the CDR3 reads CASSGGSSSPQFF. The CDR3 region has the DNA TGTGCCAGCAGCGGAGGGTCTAGCAGCCCTCAGTTCTTC.

CDR3 sequence reads: CASRAPAIAGYTF. The CDR3 coding sequence is TGTGCCAGTCGTGCGCCTGCCATCGCGGGCTACACCTTC. The chain has TRBV19 and TRBJ1-2; D not certain. The V and J ends lost 8 bases and 8 bases respectively, with 18 bases between them. The CDR3 covers 13 residues. Germline V lookup: CDR1 LNHDA, CDR2 SQIVND (reference sequence).

This chain joins TRBV28 and TRBJ1-6, with TRBD1 matching over 9 bases. The ends lost 4 bases at V and 7 bases at J; junction bases unmatched: 5. The CDR3 length is 15 residues. Germline CDR1 reads MDHEN; CDR2 reads SYDVKM. CDR3 DNA: TGTGCCAGCAGTTCAGCCGGGACAGGGAATTCACCCCTCCACTTT. It is translated as CASSSAGTGNSPLHF.

The gene calls are TRBV2 and TRBJ2-5, with 7 nucleotides matching TRBD1. V shed 7 bases and J 5 bases; nucleotides not matched to a gene: 7. In germline, CDR1 is SNHLY, CDR2 FYNNEI. This CDR3 spans 13 amino acids. This chain's CDR3 is CASKPGGDETQYF. The CDR3, as DNA: TGTGCCAGCAAGCCAGGGGGAGACGAGACCCAGTACTTC.

This clone was recorded only once. V usage is TRBV13 and J usage is TRBJ1-1; a possible D gene is TRBD1 (6 bases). The CDR3 is 15 residues long. V was clipped by 0 bases and J by 1 base, with 9 bases between them. Looked up from germline, CDR1 is PRHDT and CDR2 is FYEKMQ (reference sequence). CDR3 amino acids: CASSLGGTTNTEAFF. The DNA for the CDR3 is TGTGCCAGCAGCTTAGGCGGGACAACGAACACTGAAGCTTTCTTT.

V gene TRBV6-5 combines with J gene TRBJ2-7; weak D call: TRBD2 (6 bases). The length of the CDR3 is 14 residues. Trimming removed 2 bases from V and 2 bases from J, with 10 bases in between. Germline V gene data show CDR1 as MNHEY and CDR2 as SVGAGI. The CDR3 sequence: CASSYLGGTYEQYF. CDR3 in DNA: TGTGCCAGCAGTTACCTCGGGGGAACCTACGAGCAGTACTTC.

The chain combines TRBV11-2 with TRBJ2-2, with 7 bases lining up with TRBD1. The trim removed 0 bases at V and 13 bases at J, leaving 8 bases unmatched. This CDR3 spans 14 amino acids. Per germline, CDR1 SGHAT and CDR2 FQNNGV. The DNA for the CDR3 is TGTGCCAGCAGCTTAGATCGGGGTAGGGGGCGGCTGTTTTTT. Translation: CASSLDRGRGRLFF.

J is TRBJ2-2 and V is TRBV4-2, with D possibly TRBD2 on 7 matching bases. CDR1 and CDR2 from the germline V gene are LGHNA and YNFKEQ. This CDR3 has 16 residues. Trimming took off 0 bases at V and 2 bases at J, with 10 bases between the two ends. CDR3 sequence reads: CASSQEGGANTGELFF. CDR3 nucleotides: TGTGCCAGCAGCCAAGAGGGGGGGGCTAACACCGGGGAGCTGTTTTTT.

This clone came up once. DNA of the CDR3: TGTGCCATCAGTGAGTGGGACAGGCAATACGAGCAGTACTTC. This gives the protein CAISEWDRQYEQYF. This chain uses TRBV10-3 with TRBJ2-7; 8 bases agree with TRBD1. CDR3 length: 14 amino acids. In germline, CDR1 is ENHRY, CDR2 SYGVKD. The V and J ends lost 1 base and 4 bases, in that order; junction bases with no gene match: 3.

The rearrangement joins TRBV2 to TRBJ2-7, with D unclear. The CDR3 spans 12 residues. From germline, CDR1 is SNHLY and CDR2 FYNNEI. Trimming removed 1 base from V and 4 bases from J, with 5 bases in between. In nucleotides, the CDR3 is TGTGCCAGCAGTGAAGGGGCGTACGAGCAGTACTTC. Its translation is CASSEGAYEQYF.

This clone was detected only a few times. The J gene is TRBJ2-5, the V gene TRBV30; possibly TRBD1 for D (5 bases). Trimming shortened V by 2 bases and J by 5 bases, and 18 bases separated the two germline ends. Germline values: CDR1 GTSNPN, CDR2 SVGIG (reference sequence). CDR3 length: 15 amino acids. CDR3 amino acids: CAWSRLRGRAETQYF. As DNA, the CDR3 is TGTGCCTGGAGTCGTTTAAGGGGCAGGGCCGAGACCCAGTACTTC.

The J gene is TRBJ1-4, the V gene TRBV10-1; D gene uncertain. Germline V gene sequence: CDR1 WNHNN, CDR2 SYGVQD (reference sequence). V lost 11 bases and J 8 bases, leaving 12 bases between the germline ends. This CDR3 contains 11 residues. CDR3 nucleotide sequence: TGCGCCGGGGAGTTTAAGGAAAAACTGTTTTTT. Protein sequence: CAGEFKEKLFF.

This chain connects TRBV2 to TRBJ1-2; 7 bases match TRBD1. This CDR3 has 12 amino acids. The ends lost 4 bases at V and 8 bases at J; junction bases unmatched: 4. CDR1 is SNHLY and CDR2 is FYNNEI in the germline V gene. In nucleotides, the CDR3 is TGTGCCAGCAGTGGTACCAGGGGGGGCTACACCTTC. It codes for CASSGTRGGYTF.

Turning to this clone: At one end, the junction sequence differs from germline, possibly due to a read error. Other DNA sequences in this specimen translate into the identical CDR3. The chain employs TRBV19 and TRBJ1-1; the D is unclear. The CDR3 is 11 residues long. CDR1 is LNHDA, CDR2 SQIVND, per germline (reference sequence). The CDR3 bases are TGTGCCAGTTCAGGTTACACTGAAGCCTTCTTT. This codes for CASSGYTEAFF.

The chain is built from TRBV2 and TRBJ1-6; 7 bases match TRBD1. The CDR3 runs 15 residues. Germline CDR1 and CDR2: SNHLY and FYNNEI. Trimming at V came to 11 bases and at J to 0 bases, leaving 7 bases not matched to a gene. The CDR3 reads CACWDSASYNSPLHF. The CDR3 region has the DNA TGTGCCTGTTGGGACAGCGCCTCCTATAATTCACCCCTCCACTTT.

The CDR3 here is CASSYDRGISGNTIYF. The DNA of the CDR3 is TGTGCCAGCAGTTACGACAGGGGGATTAGCGGAAACACCATATATTTT. The chain couples TRBV6-6 to TRBJ1-3, with TRBD1 identical over 9 bases. This CDR3 is 16 amino acids long. The V gene's germline CDR1 is MNHNY and CDR2 SVGAGI (reference sequence). Trimming at V came to 2 bases and at J to 4 bases, leaving 6 bases not matched to a gene.

The chain links TRBV5-1 to TRBJ2-2, with 7 bases aligning to TRBD1. This CDR3 is 15 amino acids long. V gave up 4 bases and J gave up 5 bases; unmatched junction bases: 8. Per the germline V gene, CDR1 is SGHRS and CDR2 is YFSETQ. The chain's CDR3 is CASSQWTGGTGELFF. CDR3 nucleotides: TGCGCCAGCAGCCAGTGGACAGGTGGGACCGGGGAGCTGTTTTTT.